This T cell receptor beta chain was identified during a study of blood T cell repertoires in COVID-19. Study background: COVID-19 samples from acute and convalescent phases originated in the United States, Italy and Spain. T cells, B-cell-depleted T cells, or PBMCs provided the cDNA or gDNA that served as material.

Authors' data handling: Researchers report that nucleated cell counts were estimated from reference gene primer amplification. Method: immunoSEQ multiplex PCR; TCRdb's copy keeps in-frame clones and lacks some. From that table come the V and J calls and clone size; the DNA was used to work out D and trimming. The sample carries around 75,000 clones, around 89% recorded once. CDR1 and CDR2 from the germline V gene are LNHDA and SQIVND (reference sequence). This CDR3 is 10 amino acids long. V lost 10 bases to trimming and J lost 5 bases, with 8 bases between them. Sequencing was done on a sample of peripheral blood. The TCR was taken from a human donor in a cohort sampled during active COVID-19. This sequence joins TRBV19 and TRBJ1-1; D unresolved. CDR3 sequence (DNA): TGTGCCACGGGGAGGACTGAAGCTTTCTTT. It codes for CATGRTEAFF.